This TCR beta chain was sequenced during a study of OX40 agonist ivuxolimab in advanced cancers. Study overall: Ivuxolimab is a fully human IgG2 antibody that activates OX40 (CD134).

Sampled blood was obtained at baseline, cycle 4 day 1, and cycle 7 day 1. Method: immunoSEQ multiplex PCR; TCRdb's copy keeps in-frame clones and lacks some. The repertoire holds around 79,000 clones, with about 90% as singletons. The CDR3 extends over 12 amino acids. V was trimmed by 2 bases and J by 4 bases, leaving 2 bases between them. Germline-derived CDR1 and CDR2 are SGHTA and FQGTGA. General study results and limits: Antigen targets of the expanded peripheral T cells went undetermined.

As to this clone: Its specificity is unknown. At the DNA level, this CDR3 is encoded by other sequences in the same sample as well.

This chain connects TRBV7-3 to TRBJ2-2; no clear D. Source: CD4+ or CD8+ T cells sorted from blood, taken in a trial of the OX40 agonist ivuxolimab. The sequence was collected from an adult with an advanced solid tumor such as melanoma, head and neck, liver or kidney cancer. The CDR3 protein is CASSLGTGELFF. CDR3 nucleotide sequence: TGTGCCAGCAGCTTAGGCACCGGGGAGCTGTTTTTT. The complete variable domain, with remaining parts taken from reference TRBV7-3 and TRBJ2-2, reads GAGVSQTPSNKVTEKGKYVELRCDPISGHTALYWYRQSLGQGPEFLIYFQGTGAADDSGLPNDRFFAVRPEGSVSTLKIQRTERGDSAVYLCASSLGTGELFFGEGSRLTVL.